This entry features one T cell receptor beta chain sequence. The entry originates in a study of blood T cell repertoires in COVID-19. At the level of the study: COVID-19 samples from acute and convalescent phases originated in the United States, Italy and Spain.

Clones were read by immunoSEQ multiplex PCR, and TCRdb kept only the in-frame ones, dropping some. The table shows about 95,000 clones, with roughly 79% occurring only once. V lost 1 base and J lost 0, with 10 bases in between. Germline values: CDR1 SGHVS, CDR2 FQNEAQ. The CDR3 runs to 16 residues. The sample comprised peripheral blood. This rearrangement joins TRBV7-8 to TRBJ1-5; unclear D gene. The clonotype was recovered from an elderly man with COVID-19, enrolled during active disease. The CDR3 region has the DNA TGTGCCAGCAGCTTAGGGAGAATAACTAGCAATCAGCCCCAGCATTTT. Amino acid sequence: CASSLGRITSNQPQHF.